The 22 T cell receptor beta chains listed next were all sequenced from one sample in a study of blood T cell repertoires in COVID-19. The assay was immunoSEQ multiplex PCR, and TCRdb's table has in-frame clones only and misses some. Of 100,000 to 150,000 clones in the sample, 80% to 85% were seen once. Sequenced input: peripheral blood. The receptors originated from a man in his fifties or sixties with acute or convalescent COVID-19.

The chain joins TRBV10-1 to TRBJ2-2; D is perhaps TRBD1 (6 bases). CDR3 length: 14 residues. Trimming stripped 6 bases from V and 0 bases from J, with 8 bases between. Germline CDR1 reads WNHNN; CDR2 reads SYGVQD (reference sequence). The DNA of the CDR3 is TGCGCCAGCAGGGACAGTCCGAACACCGGGGAGCTGTTTTTT. Amino acids: CASRDSPNTGELFF.

The chain employs TRBV20-1 and TRBJ2-1; 8 positions match TRBD1. The CDR3 contains 11 residues. Per germline, CDR1 DFQATT and CDR2 SNEGSKA (reference sequence). The V and J ends lost 5 bases and 8 bases, in that order; junction bases with no gene match: 2. The CDR3 loop is CSADRGHEQFF. The CDR3 DNA follows: TGCAGTGCTGACAGGGGCCATGAGCAGTTCTTC.

This chain connects TRBV5-1 to TRBJ2-1; TRBD1 is a possible D gene (5 bases). The CDR3 covers 15 residues. Germline V gene lookup returns CDR1 SGHRS and CDR2 YFSETQ. Trimming cost V 4 bases and J 4 bases, with 15 bases left between them. The CDR3 region is CASSQGTGVYNEQFF. The CDR3, as DNA: TGCGCCAGCAGCCAGGGAACGGGCGTATACAATGAGCAGTTCTTC.

The chain carries TRBV5-1 and TRBJ2-2; 12 nucleotides align to TRBD2. V lost 6 bases, J lost 7 bases, and 16 bases stayed unmatched. The CDR3 totals 18 residues. Germline V gene sequence: CDR1 SGHRS, CDR2 YFSETQ. The CDR3 is CASTPRLAGGTRDGELFF. The CDR3 region has the DNA TGCGCCAGCACCCCCCGGCTAGCGGGGGGGACGAGGGACGGGGAGCTGTTTTTT. Supplemented by reference TRBV5-1 and TRBJ2-2, the full variable domain reads KAGVTQTPRYLIKTRGQQVTLSCSPISGHRSVSWYQQTPGQGLQFLFEYFSETQRNKGNFPGRFSGRQFSNSRSEMNVSTLELGDSALYLCASTPRLAGGTRDGELFFGEGSRLTVL.

J is TRBJ1-2 and V is TRBV27; D may be TRBD1 (5 bases). This CDR3 is 16 amino acids long. Trimming took 1 base from V and 4 from J, leaving 16 bases between them. Germline V CDR1 and CDR2: MNHEY, SMNVEV (reference sequence). CDR3 sequence reads: CASSLYPVRGSYGYTF. The CDR3 coding sequence is TGTGCCAGCAGTTTATACCCCGTACGGGGGAGCTATGGCTACACCTTC.

This rearrangement joins TRBV29-1 to TRBJ2-1; 16 bases are shared with TRBD2. The V gene end was trimmed by 6 bases and the J gene end by 7 bases; junction bases not matched to a gene: 6. CDR3 length equals 15 residues. Germline CDR1 SQVTM, CDR2 ANQGSEA. CDR3 in amino acids: CSVAPGLAGGNEQFF. The CDR3 nucleotides read TGCAGCGTGGCCCCGGGACTAGCGGGAGGGAATGAGCAGTTCTTC.

The chain links TRBV19 to TRBJ2-1; TRBD2 agrees at 10 bases. Germline CDR1 is LNHDA and CDR2 is SQIVND (reference sequence). The trim removed 3 bases at V and 4 bases at J, leaving 3 bases unmatched. This CDR3 has 15 amino acids. CDR3 bases: TGTGCCAGTAGTATCACTAGCGGGGTATACAATGAGCAGTTCTTC. Translating it yields CASSITSGVYNEQFF.

This clone has just a few counts. The V gene is TRBV6-6, the J gene TRBJ1-1; TRBD1 is a possible D gene (5 bases). V gave up 5 bases and J gave up 3 bases, with 22 bases separating them. CDR1 MNHNY and CDR2 SVGAGI come from the germline V gene (reference sequence). The CDR3 length is 17 residues. CDR3: CASSPPPGLGGDTEAFF. The DNA of the CDR3 is TGTGCCAGCAGTCCACCACCTGGGCTGGGGGGGGACACTGAAGCTTTCTTT.

In this sample, this clone turned up a few times. The rearrangement uses TRBV4-2 and TRBJ2-3; TRBD2 matches at 12 bases. The V gene end was trimmed by 3 bases and the J gene end by 4 bases; junction bases not matched to a gene: 5. Looked up from germline, CDR1 is LGHNA and CDR2 is YNFKEQ. The CDR3 totals 16 residues. This CDR3 reads CASSHRLAGEADTQYF. In DNA, the CDR3 is TGTGCCAGCAGCCACCGACTAGCGGGGGAGGCAGATACGCAGTATTTT.

The chain uses TRBV6-1 and TRBJ1-5; D gene unclear. V lost 0 bases and J lost 11, with 8 bases in between. Germline lookup yields CDR1 MNHNS and CDR2 SASEGT. The CDR3 has 12 amino acids. The CDR3 DNA is TGTGCCAGCAGTGAAGCCAGTGTGGCCCAGCATTTT. As protein: CASSEASVAQHF.

The chain has TRBV24-1 and TRBJ2-1; the D gene is possibly TRBD2 (6 bases). Germline V gene sequence: CDR1 KGHDR, CDR2 SFDVKD. V shed 1 base and J shed 7 bases, with 10 bases lying between them. The CDR3 consists of 14 residues. The chain's CDR3 is CATSDFGGWNEQFF. Here the CDR3 DNA reads TGTGCCACCAGTGATTTTGGGGGGTGGAATGAGCAGTTCTTC.

The chain has TRBV11-1 and TRBJ1-4, with 7 bases aligning to TRBD1. J lost 6 bases, V lost 5 bases, and 9 bases had no gene match. Germline V gene data show CDR1 as SGHAT and CDR2 as FQDESV (reference sequence). This CDR3 contains 15 residues. The DNA for the CDR3 is TGTGCCAGCAGCACCTCATCTACAGGGGATGAAAAACTGTTTTTT. As protein: CASSTSSTGDEKLFF.

This clone was detected only once. The rearrangement links TRBV6-1 to TRBJ2-1; a weak D match, TRBD1 (6 bases). The CDR3 totals 14 residues. V shed 3 bases and J shed 7 bases, with 13 bases lying between them. Germline values: CDR1 MNHNS, CDR2 SASEGT. The CDR3 bases are TGTGCCAGCAGTGAGAATAGGGGGACGAATGAGCAGTTCTTC. Protein sequence: CASSENRGTNEQFF.

This chain uses TRBV7-9 with TRBJ2-2; no clear D. The CDR3 runs 11 residues. V lost 4 bases and J 8 bases, leaving 5 bases between the germline ends. Germline-derived CDR1 and CDR2 are SEHNR and FQNEAQ (reference sequence). CDR3 nucleotide sequence: TGTGCCAGCAGCTCCCGGGGGGAGCTGTTTTTT. Residues: CASSSRGELFF.

CDR3 bases: TGTGCCAGTACGGGAGATGGGCGAGAGACCCAGTACTTC. Its protein product is CASTGDGRETQYF. The V gene is TRBV19, the J gene TRBJ2-5, with D possibly matching TRBD2 (6 bases). From germline, CDR1 is LNHDA and CDR2 SQIVND (reference sequence). This CDR3 has 13 amino acids. Trimming removed 7 bases at V and 4 bases at J, with 13 bases between.

Comments on this clone: The junction and the germline gene differ at one end; a read error may be behind it. The rearrangement uses TRBV7-9 and TRBJ2-1; tentatively, D is TRBD1 (6 bases). The CDR3 covers 12 residues. In germline, CDR1 is SEHNR, CDR2 FQNEAQ (reference sequence). The CDR3 loop is CASSSDTGSRIF. In nucleotides, the CDR3 is TGTGCCAGCAGCTCCGACACAGGGAGCAGGATCTTC.

The J gene is TRBJ1-5, the V gene TRBV6-5, with 7 positions matching TRBD1. Germline CDR1 reads MNHEY; CDR2 reads SVGAGI. This CDR3 region has 15 residues. The ends lost 5 bases at V and 4 bases at J; junction bases unmatched: 8. CDR3 protein: CASSRQGGWNQPQHF. CDR3 nucleotides: TGTGCCAGCAGTCGACAGGGCGGTTGGAATCAGCCCCAGCATTTT.

V usage is TRBV20-1 and J usage is TRBJ1-1; D is ambiguous. Germline V CDR1 and CDR2: DFQATT, SNEGSKA (reference sequence). Trimming pared 1 base from V and 4 bases from J, leaving 4 bases between. The CDR3 runs to 11 residues. CDR3 protein: CSARAGTEAFF. The DNA for the CDR3 is TGCAGTGCTAGAGCAGGCACTGAAGCTTTCTTT.

The chain joins TRBV30 to TRBJ1-1, with unresolved D. The CDR3 length is 13 residues. Germline V lookup: CDR1 GTSNPN, CDR2 SVGIG (reference sequence). The V and J ends lost 1 base and 2 bases respectively, with 8 bases between them. Here the CDR3 DNA reads TGTGCCTGGAGTGACAGTCCCAACACTGAAGCTTTCTTT. The encoded protein is CAWSDSPNTEAFF.

V usage is TRBV29-1 and J usage is TRBJ1-4; tentatively, D is TRBD1 (6 bases). V shed 7 bases and J shed 16 bases, with 19 bases lying between them. Germline V CDR1 and CDR2: SQVTM, ANQGSEA. The CDR3 is made up of 11 amino acids. Here the CDR3 DNA reads TGCAGCGCCATGACAGGAGCTAGAAAGTTTTTT. Encoded protein: CSAMTGARKFF. Complete variable domain (other parts from reference TRBV29-1 and TRBJ1-4): SAVISQKPSRDICQRGTSLTIQCQVDSQVTMMFWYRQQPGQSLTLIATANQGSEATYESGFVIDKFPISRPNLTFSTLTVSNMSPEDSSIYLCSAMTGARKFFGSGTQLSVL.

J is TRBJ2-1 and V is TRBV12-3 or TRBV12-4; no reliable D call. This CDR3 contains 12 residues. V was pared by 5 bases and J by 6 bases, with 8 bases between. The CDR3 DNA sequence: TGTGCCAGCAGTCCTCCCGGCAATGAGCAGTTCTTC. This codes for CASSPPGNEQFF.

This clone was found once. The rearrangement uses TRBV14 and TRBJ1-1, with 9 bases matching TRBD1. V lost 4 bases to trimming and J lost 12 bases; unmatched junction nucleotides: 9. This CDR3 contains 13 residues. Germline-derived CDR1 and CDR2 are SGHDN and FVKESK. DNA for the CDR3: TGTGCCAGCAGCCCCACCTGGACAGGGGAGACTTTCTTT. It codes for CASSPTWTGETFF.